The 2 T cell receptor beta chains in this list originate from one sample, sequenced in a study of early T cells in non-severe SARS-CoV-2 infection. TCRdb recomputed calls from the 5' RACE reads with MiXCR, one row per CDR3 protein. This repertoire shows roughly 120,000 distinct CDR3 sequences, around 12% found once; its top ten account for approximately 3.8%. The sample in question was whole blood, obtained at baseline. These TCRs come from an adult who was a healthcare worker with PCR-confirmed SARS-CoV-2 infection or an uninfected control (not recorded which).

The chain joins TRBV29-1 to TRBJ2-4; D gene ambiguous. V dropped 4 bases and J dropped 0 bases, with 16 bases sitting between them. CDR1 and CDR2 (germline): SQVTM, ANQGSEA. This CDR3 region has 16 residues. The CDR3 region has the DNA TGCAGCGTTGTTCTTCCGGGCGACTTAGCCAAAAACATTCAGTACTTC. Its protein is CSVVLPGDLAKNIQYF.

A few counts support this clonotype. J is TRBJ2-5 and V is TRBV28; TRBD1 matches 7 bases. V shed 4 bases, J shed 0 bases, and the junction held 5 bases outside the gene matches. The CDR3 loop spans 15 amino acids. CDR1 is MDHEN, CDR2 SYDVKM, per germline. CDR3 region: CASSSATGNQETQYF. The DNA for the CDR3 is TGTGCCAGCAGTTCCGCGACAGGGAACCAAGAGACCCAGTACTTC.